These T cell receptor beta chains were read from a single sample in a study of cytomegalovirus exposure and HLA in healthy donors. Using immunoSEQ multiplex PCR, the repertoire was profiled, and TCRdb retains in-frame clones only, with some absent. The table for this sample gives more than 55,000 clones. The sequencing input was PBMCs. Receptors originate from a woman between 40 and 55 years old in good health and CMV-seropositive. CDR3s include the opening cysteine and the closing phenylalanine or tryptophan. D genes are given only for firm matches.

j_gene: TRBJ2-7; d_gene: TRBD2; v_gene: TRBV4-1; CDR3aa: CASSQALTSGPYEQYF; CDR3nt: TGCGCCAGCAGCCAAGCTCTCACTAGCGGACCCTACGAGCAGTACTTC
j_gene: TRBJ1-3; d_gene: .; v_gene: TRBV28; CDR3aa: CASSPNRSGNTIYF; CDR3nt: TGTGCCAGCAGTCCTAATCGCTCTGGAAACACCATATATTTT
j_gene: TRBJ2-7; d_gene: TRBD2; v_gene: TRBV10-3; CDR3aa: CAISDPSSGGGRDEQYF; CDR3nt: TGTGCCATCAGTGACCCCTCATCGGGGGGGGGTAGGGACGAGCAGTACTTC
j_gene: TRBJ2-3; d_gene: .; v_gene: TRBV15; CDR3aa: CATSRDRGPADTQYF; CDR3nt: TGTGCCACCAGCAGAGATCGGGGTCCGGCAGATACGCAGTATTTT
j_gene: TRBJ2-2; d_gene: TRBD1; v_gene: TRBV29-1; CDR3aa: CSGQTGTGITGELFF; CDR3nt: TGCAGCGGACAAACCGGGACAGGGATCACCGGGGAGCTGTTTTTT
j_gene: TRBJ2-7; d_gene: TRBD1; v_gene: TRBV5-1; CDR3aa: CASSPSPGQGSYEQYF; CDR3nt: TGCGCCAGCAGCCCGAGCCCGGGACAGGGGTCCTACGAGCAGTACTTC
j_gene: TRBJ2-1; d_gene: TRBD2; v_gene: TRBV27; CDR3aa: CASSRTSGTGEQFF; CDR3nt: TGTGCCAGCAGCCGGACTAGCGGGACGGGTGAGCAGTTCTTC
j_gene: TRBJ1-1; d_gene: .; v_gene: TRBV10-2; CDR3aa: CASSETGMNTEAFF; CDR3nt: TGCGCCAGCAGTGAGACAGGAATGAACACTGAAGCTTTCTTT
j_gene: TRBJ1-5; d_gene: .; v_gene: TRBV10-1; CDR3aa: CASRVVRRNQPQHF; CDR3nt: TGCGCCAGCAGGGTTGTGAGGAGAAATCAGCCCCAGCATTTT
j_gene: TRBJ1-1; d_gene: TRBD1; v_gene: TRBV6-5; CDR3aa: CASSFRDRQGAFF; CDR3nt: TGTGCCAGCAGTTTCCGGGACAGGCAAGGAGCTTTCTTT
j_gene: TRBJ1-2; d_gene: .; v_gene: TRBV10-3; CDR3aa: CAISLKRDNYGYTF; CDR3nt: TGTGCCATCAGCCTAAAACGGGATAACTATGGCTACACCTTC
j_gene: TRBJ2-3; d_gene: .; v_gene: TRBV13; CDR3aa: CASRGGLMDTDTQYF; CDR3nt: TGTGCCAGCAGGGGGGGGCTCATGGACACAGATACGCAGTATTTT
j_gene: TRBJ1-2; d_gene: .; v_gene: TRBV4-1; CDR3aa: CASSQVFRGSFNYGYTF; CDR3nt: TGCGCCAGCAGCCAAGTATTTAGAGGGTCCTTTAACTATGGCTACACCTTC
j_gene: TRBJ2-5; d_gene: .; v_gene: TRBV19; CDR3aa: CASSPSLSVETQYF; CDR3nt: TGTGCCAGTAGTCCTTCACTCTCGGTGGAGACCCAGTACTTC
j_gene: TRBJ2-5; d_gene: .; v_gene: TRBV5-1; CDR3aa: CASSSTFQETQYF; CDR3nt: TGCGCCAGCAGCTCGACATTCCAAGAGACCCAGTACTTC
j_gene: TRBJ1-2; d_gene: TRBD1; v_gene: TRBV9; CDR3aa: CAGSVGDRASYGYTF; CDR3nt: TGTGCCGGCAGCGTAGGGGACAGGGCATCCTATGGCTACACCTTC
j_gene: TRBJ1-2; d_gene: .; v_gene: TRBV5-1; CDR3aa: CASSLAGVGYGYTF; CDR3nt: TGCGCCAGCAGCTTGGCAGGGGTGGGCTATGGCTACACCTTC
j_gene: TRBJ1-2; d_gene: .; v_gene: TRBV2; CDR3aa: CASLREQTYGYTF; CDR3nt: TGTGCCAGCCTGAGAGAACAGACGTATGGCTACACCTTC
j_gene: TRBJ1-3; d_gene: .; v_gene: TRBV9; CDR3aa: CASSSAGGNTIYF; CDR3nt: TGTGCCAGCAGCTCTGCGGGTGGAAACACCATATATTTT
j_gene: TRBJ2-1; d_gene: TRBD1; v_gene: TRBV19; CDR3aa: CASWDRGRLNEQFF; CDR3nt: TGTGCCAGTTGGGACAGGGGGCGCTTAAATGAGCAGTTCTTC
j_gene: TRBJ1-2; d_gene: .; v_gene: TRBV19; CDR3aa: CASSIGGLGYTF; CDR3nt: TGTGCCAGTAGTATAGGGGGCCTTGGCTACACCTTC
j_gene: TRBJ1-3; d_gene: .; v_gene: TRBV4-1; CDR3aa: CASSQPTSGNTIYF; CDR3nt: TGCGCCAGCAGCCAACCGACTTCTGGAAACACCATATATTTT